This TCR beta chain was captured in a study of T cells after yellow fever vaccination. Study-level results: There was a small share of clonotypes that showed up in both the CD4 and CD8 compartments.

V lost 2 bases and J lost 5; bases outside the gene matches: 5. This CDR3 has 17 amino acids. Germline CDR1 and CDR2: MNHEY and SMNVEV (reference sequence). 5'RACE template switching generated TCR cDNA, adding a universal primer site and UMIs. MiXCR, run by TCRdb on the 5' RACE reads, gives a single entry per CDR3 protein. Among some 240,000 distinct CDR3 sequences listed, approximately 3.5% were seen once. This clonotype was detected ten times or more. Its cognate antigen is unknown. The V call is TRBV27, the J call TRBJ2-4, with 14 bases lining up with TRBD2. Sequences were derived from PBMCs, sampled 15 days after the yellow fever booster vaccination. This clonotype originated in a man aged 18 to 29 who received the YFV17D yellow fever vaccine. In DNA form, the CDR3 reads TGTGCCAGCAGTTTACACGGACTAGCGGGGGGACAAAACATTCAGTACTTC. It codes for CASSLHGLAGGQNIQYF.